This T cell receptor beta chain was identified during a study of T cells in Graves' hyperthyroidism and ophthalmopathy. Points from the study as a whole: Using 13 V-J features, a model discriminated ophthalmopathy from stable hyperthyroidism. For ophthalmopathy, model prediction preceded onset by a median 6.5 months.

This clonotype was seen ten or more times. The antigen is not known. With V trimmed by 6 bases and J by 3 bases, 9 bases remained unmatched. Germline-derived CDR1 and CDR2 are MNHEY and SVGAGI. The CDR3 consists of 15 residues. Amplification of TCR beta CDR3 regions was performed using RNA transcripts as template. The TCR CDR3 was amplified in a first-round RT-PCR using the HTBI primer set. TCRdb redid the calling of the multiplex PCR reads with MiXCR, one entry per CDR3 protein. The data show 480,000 or so distinct CDR3 sequences, with approximately 48% seen just once and about two fifths held by the top ten.

This sequence originates from an adult woman with Graves' disease, either hyperthyroidism or ophthalmopathy (not recorded which). This rearrangement joins TRBV6-5 to TRBJ1-1, with TRBD1 identical over 8 bases. Sample: peripheral blood or thyroid tissue (not recorded which). The CDR3 here is CASRSFGQGYTEAFF. In nucleotides, the CDR3 is TGTGCCAGCAGAAGTTTCGGACAGGGATACACTGAAGCTTTCTTT.